This entry features one T cell receptor beta chain sequence. This entry is derived from a study of cytomegalovirus exposure and HLA in healthy donors. CDR1 and CDR2 from the germline V gene are SGHNT and YYREEE (reference sequence). This CDR3 is 15 amino acids long. The ends were cut back, 4 bases at V and 2 bases at J, with 16 bases in the middle. PCR involved 60 Vbeta and 13 Jbeta primers. Only in-frame clones appear in the TCRdb table, and some are missing; sequencing was by immunoSEQ multiplex PCR. The sample holds some 190,000 clones, about 85% seen once. The chain has TRBV5-4 and TRBJ2-7; D is possibly TRBD2 (5 bases). The sequenced material came from PBMCs. This sequence was found in a girl aged 5-17 years in good health and CMV-seropositive. The CDR3 is CASSQEAAATYEQYF. Here the CDR3 DNA reads TGTGCCAGCAGCCAGGAGGCGGCCGCGACCTACGAGCAGTACTTC.